This T cell receptor (beta chain) derives from a study of shared clonotypes between healthy human individuals. J gave up 0 bases and V 5 bases, and 7 bases lay outside the gene matches. CDR3 length equals 15 residues. Per germline, CDR1 SEHNR and CDR2 FQNEAQ (reference sequence). A note on this clone: Its target is not known.

CD45RO-negative, CCR7-selected cells formed the naive CD8 fraction, which excluded terminally differentiated effector memory CD45RA+ cells. All participating donors were Caucasian adults from Nashville, Tennessee. Study-wide findings and caveats: Clonotypes not shared had lower generation probabilities than those common to all four donors.

The protocol was immunoSEQ multiplex PCR, while the TCRdb copy is restricted to in-frame clones and leaves out a portion. The profile shows about 2.1 million clones, 80% to 95% of them singletons. Material: naive CD8+ T cells from PBMCs. The TCR originated in a man younger than 35 in good health. Some clones in this sample may be carry-over from other donors' samples. This chain connects TRBV7-9 to TRBJ2-7, with 7 bases aligning to TRBD1. CDR3 loop: CASSPRQGISYEQYF. The CDR3 bases are TGTGCCAGCAGCCCACGACAGGGTATCTCCTACGAGCAGTACTTC.